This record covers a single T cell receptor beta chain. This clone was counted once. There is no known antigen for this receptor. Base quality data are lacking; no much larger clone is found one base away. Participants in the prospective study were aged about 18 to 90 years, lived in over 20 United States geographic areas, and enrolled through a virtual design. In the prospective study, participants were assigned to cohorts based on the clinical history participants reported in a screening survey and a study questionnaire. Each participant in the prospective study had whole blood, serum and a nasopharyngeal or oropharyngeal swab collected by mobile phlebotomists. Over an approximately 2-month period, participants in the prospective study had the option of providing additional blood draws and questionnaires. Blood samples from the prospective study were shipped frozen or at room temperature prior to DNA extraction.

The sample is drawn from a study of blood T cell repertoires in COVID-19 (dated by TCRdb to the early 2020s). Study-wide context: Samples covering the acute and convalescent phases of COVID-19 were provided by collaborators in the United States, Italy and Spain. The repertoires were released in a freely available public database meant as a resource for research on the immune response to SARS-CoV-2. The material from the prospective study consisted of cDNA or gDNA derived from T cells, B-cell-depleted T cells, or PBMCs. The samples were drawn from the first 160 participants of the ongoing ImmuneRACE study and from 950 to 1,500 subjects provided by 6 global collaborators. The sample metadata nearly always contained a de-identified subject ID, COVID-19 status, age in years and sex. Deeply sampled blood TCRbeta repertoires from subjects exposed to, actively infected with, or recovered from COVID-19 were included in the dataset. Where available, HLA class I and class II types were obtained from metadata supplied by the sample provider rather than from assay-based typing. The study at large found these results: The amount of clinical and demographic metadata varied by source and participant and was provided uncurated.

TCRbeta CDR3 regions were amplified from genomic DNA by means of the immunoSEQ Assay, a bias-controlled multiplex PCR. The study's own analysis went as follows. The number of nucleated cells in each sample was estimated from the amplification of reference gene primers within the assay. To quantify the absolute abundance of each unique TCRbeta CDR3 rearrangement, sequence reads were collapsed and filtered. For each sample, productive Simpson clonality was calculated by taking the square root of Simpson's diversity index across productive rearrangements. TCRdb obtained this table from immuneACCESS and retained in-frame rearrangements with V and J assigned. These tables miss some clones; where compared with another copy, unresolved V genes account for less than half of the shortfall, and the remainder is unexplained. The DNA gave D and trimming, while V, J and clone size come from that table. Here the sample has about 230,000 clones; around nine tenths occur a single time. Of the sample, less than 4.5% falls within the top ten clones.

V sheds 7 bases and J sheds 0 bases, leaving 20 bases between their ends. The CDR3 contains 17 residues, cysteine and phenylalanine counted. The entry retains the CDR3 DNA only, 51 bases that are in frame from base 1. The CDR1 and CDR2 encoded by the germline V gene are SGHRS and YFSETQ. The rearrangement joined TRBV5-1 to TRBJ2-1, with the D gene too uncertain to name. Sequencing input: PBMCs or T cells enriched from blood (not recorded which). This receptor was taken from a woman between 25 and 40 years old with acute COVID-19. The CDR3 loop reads CASSGIGYNSSYNEQFF. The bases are TGCGCCAGCTCTGGCATCGGTTACAACAGCTCCTACAATGAGCAGTTCTTC.